The rows below give T cell receptor beta chains drawn from one sample of a study of OX40 agonist ivuxolimab in advanced cancers. Assay: immunoSEQ multiplex PCR; the TCRdb copy retains only in-frame clones and omits some. Of about 84,000 clones detected, around four fifths appear once; the ten largest clones hold under 3.5%. Sequenced material: CD4+ or CD8+ T cells sorted from blood, taken in a trial of the OX40 agonist ivuxolimab. Receptors originate from an adult with an advanced solid tumor such as melanoma, head and neck, liver or kidney cancer. The conserved cysteine and the conserved F or W are not part of the CDR3 here. The size of a clone is reported for some rows only, either as once, few or many, or as a class for expanded clones.

>NA|TRBV5-1|TRBJ2-7
ASSLAPGLDHEQY
>NA|TRBV15|TRBJ2-3
ATSRDLGVVSDTQY
>NA|TRBV5-1|TRBJ2-5
ASSLGQGIETQY
>NA|TRBV7-2|TRBJ1-1
ASSLDQNTEAF
>NA|TRBV14|TRBJ2-6
ASSQGGANVLT
>NA|TRBV20-1|TRBJ2-1
SAPRGGQF
>NA|TRBV7-6|TRBJ2-6
ASSFLDRDGANVLT
>NA|TRBV5-5|TRBJ2-2
ASSRDTGNTGELF
>NA|TRBV2|TRBJ1-1
ASTEGVPLAF
>NA|TRBV6-5|TRBJ1-1
ASSYSKGGGEAF
>NA|TRBV18|TRBJ2-3
ASSPPGRSTDTQY
>few|TRBV18|TRBJ2-1
ASSPQKGLLRYNEQF
>once|TRBV14|TRBJ1-6
ASSFSSSYNSPLH
>NA|TRBV10-3|TRBJ2-3
AISGRQASTDTQY
>NA|TRBV7-3|TRBJ2-2
ASRVTGDHTGELF
>NA|TRBV19|TRBJ2-7
ASSAGQPSYEQY
>NA|TRBV19|TRBJ1-4
ASSIRQGGKLF
>NA|TRBV5-4|TRBJ2-1
ASSMQGLGGDEQF
>few|TRBV28|TRBJ2-7
ASSLIGQGYEQY
>NA|TRBV7-2|NA
ASSAPSGGTMYEQY
>NA|TRBV5-1|TRBJ1-1
ASSSGTGTNTEAF
>NA|TRBV5-1|TRBJ2-5
ASNPLTGTSEETQY
>few|TRBV18|TRBJ1-5
ASSPPGQPQH
>few|TRBV7-3|TRBJ1-4
ASSPQRNQRGEKLF
>NA|TRBV27|TRBJ2-1
ASSFRLGPDEQF
>NA|TRBV19|TRBJ1-1
ASTPHQNTEAF
>NA|TRBV28|TRBJ2-3
ASSLGPTDTQY